This T cell receptor (beta chain) was obtained from a study of T cell responses to AZD1222 COVID-19 vaccine (dated by TCRdb to the early 2020s). Regarding the research as a whole: A total of 233 trial participants underwent TCR sequencing, of whom about 210 received two doses of AZD1222 and around 25 received two doses of the MenACWY control vaccine. Trial participants were enrolled into age subgroups of 18-55, 56-69 and 70-plus years, which contained approximately 150, 28 and 58 TCR-sequenced participants, respectively. Broader findings and caveats from the paper: Reportedly, close to half of the unique spike-specific TCRs recognized epitopes lying outside the regions that are mutated in the B.1.351 and B.1.1.7 variants. The vaccine-associated CD4 TCRs covered the entire spike protein, and the dominant responses fell in regions 160-218 and 743-854. Because no day 14 peak-response samples were available, the repertoires could be characterized only after the peak T cell response. In the small 56-69-year group, the increase in depth fell short of significance, most likely because of low power. A significant rise in spike-specific TCR breadth and depth was observed after two AZD1222 doses relative to day 0 and relative to MenACWY recipients. Most participants were white British and females outnumbered males, and the authors suggested that clonal diversity may have been underestimated. Conclusions about previously exposed vaccinees are limited, since just five or six AZD1222 recipients were seropositive for SARS-CoV-2 at baseline.

Including cysteine and phenylalanine, the CDR3 has 14 amino acids. Only the CDR3 part of the read is kept: 42 bases, read in frame from the first base. After removal of 10 bases from V and 8 bases from J, the junction retains 16 bases not matched to a gene. CDR1 MDHEN and CDR2 SYDVKM are derived from the germline V gene. The time point label on this specimen signifies: about 28 days (+/-7) after the second vaccine dose. AZD1222 recipients whose second dose came at about 4 weeks and those whose second dose came at about 12 weeks were combined into one group, since spike-specific TCR depth and breadth did not differ between the two schedules. Samples from vaccinated people were obtained from the UK trials COV001 and COV002, which included a single-blind randomized controlled phase 2/3 trial of AZD1222 (ChAdOx1 nCoV-19) in healthy adults. For TCRbeta chain sequencing, PBMC samples from trial participants were taken at day 0 and at day 28 after the second dose.

This clone occurred a few times. What antigen it recognizes has not been identified. There are no base qualities to consult, and no much larger clone falls within one base. The CDR3 regions of human TCRbeta chains were subjected to immunosequencing. The study's processing was this. TCRs in the repertoires were compared against a reference library of SARS-CoV-2-specific TCRs that had been generated with the MIRA antigen-specificity platform. Breadth was defined as the fraction of unique TCRs that were SARS-CoV-2-associated. Depth was defined as the fraction of total T cells that were SARS-CoV-2-associated. Using the MIRA data, each spike-specific TCR was mapped to the spike region that the TCR reacts to and placed in a CD4 or CD8 class. Log10-transformed breadth and depth values were compared by one-way ANOVA with Sidak's multiple comparisons tests. The clones in this table, taken by TCRdb from immuneACCESS, are in-frame only. Not every clone is retained; where verified, under half of the shortfall comes from an unresolved V gene, and the cause of the rest is unknown. V, J and clone size were drawn from that table, and D and trimming were deduced from the DNA. The sample yields 90,000 to 110,000 clones; 75% to 90% were counted once. In total, the top ten clones hold about 40% of the sample.

Sequenced here: peripheral blood, sampled 28 days after the second AZD1222 dose. The sequence came from an adult who received the AZD1222 COVID-19 vaccine. In this chain, TRBV28 is recombined with TRBJ1-2, with TRBD1 matching 7 junction bases. The CDR3 region: CATPPPNQGGGYTF. Here is the DNA: TGTGCCACCCCTCCGCCTAACCAGGGGGGAGGCTACACCTTC.